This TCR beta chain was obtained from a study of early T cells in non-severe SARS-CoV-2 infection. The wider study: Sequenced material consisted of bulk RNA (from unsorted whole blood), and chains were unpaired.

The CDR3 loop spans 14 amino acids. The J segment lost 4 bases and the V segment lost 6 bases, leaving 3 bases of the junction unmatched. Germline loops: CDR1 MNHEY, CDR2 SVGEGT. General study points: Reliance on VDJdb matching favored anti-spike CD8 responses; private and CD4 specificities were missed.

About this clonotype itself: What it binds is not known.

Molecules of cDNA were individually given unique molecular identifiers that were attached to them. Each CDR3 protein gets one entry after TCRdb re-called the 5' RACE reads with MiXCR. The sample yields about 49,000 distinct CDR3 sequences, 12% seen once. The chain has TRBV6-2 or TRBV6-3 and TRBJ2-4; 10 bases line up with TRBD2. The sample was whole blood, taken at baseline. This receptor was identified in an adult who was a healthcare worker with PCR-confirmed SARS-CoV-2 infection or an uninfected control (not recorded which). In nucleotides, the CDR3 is TGTGCCAGCAGGTCAGCGGGAGGGAAAAACATTCAGTACTTC. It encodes CASRSAGGKNIQYF.